The rows below give T cell receptor beta chains drawn from one sample of a study of blood T cell repertoires in COVID-19. Only in-frame clones appear in the TCRdb table, and some are missing; sequencing was by immunoSEQ multiplex PCR. The data contain under 250,000 clones, about four fifths of them seen just once; the ten biggest clones take up around 3.5%. Source material: peripheral blood. These TCRs come from a woman under 30 with acute or convalescent COVID-19. Both conserved end residues are part of each CDR3. Each record gives: V gene, D gene, J gene, clone size, CDR3 DNA, CDR3 protein. D genes are given only for firm matches. Expanded clones get a size class; other rows say once, few or many, or leave the size out.

V: TRBV7-2; D: TRBD1; J: TRBJ2-3; size: many; DNA: TGTGCCAGCCGCCCCGGGACAGGTCGAACAGATACGCAGTATTTT; CDR3: CASRPGTGRTDTQYF
V: TRBV7-9; D: NA; J: TRBJ2-5; size: NA; DNA: TGTGCCAGCAGCTTGAACTCGGGAGCGATCCAAGAGACCCAGTACTTC; CDR3: CASSLNSGAIQETQYF
V: TRBV6-6; D: NA; J: TRBJ2-7; size: NA; DNA: TGTGCCAGCAGTTACTCGAATGGGGGACTTTACGAGCAGTACTTC; CDR3: CASSYSNGGLYEQYF
V: TRBV19; D: TRBD1; J: TRBJ2-4; size: NA; DNA: TGTGCCAGTAGTGAACAACAGGGGGACGGCATTCAGTACTTC; CDR3: CASSEQQGDGIQYF
V: TRBV4-3; D: TRBD2; J: TRBJ2-7; size: few; DNA: TGCGCCAGCAGCCAAGATAGCTTCCTAGCGGGACTCTACGAGCAGTACTTC; CDR3: CASSQDSFLAGLYEQYF
V: TRBV2; D: NA; J: TRBJ2-7; size: NA; DNA: TGTGCCAGCAGCGTGGACCGACCCGAATGGGCGGGGTATTACGAGCAGTACTTC; CDR3: CASSVDRPEWAGYYEQYF
V: TRBV6-5; D: TRBD1; J: TRBJ1-1; size: NA; DNA: TGTGCCAGCAGTCCGACAGGGGGCACGTTTGAAGCTTTCTTT; CDR3: CASSPTGGTFEAFF
V: TRBV30; D: TRBD1; J: TRBJ1-1; size: NA; DNA: TGTGCCTGGGGAAGAGGAGGGGGCGCGGTCGGAGCTTTCTTT; CDR3: CAWGRGGGAVGAFF
V: TRBV5-1; D: NA; J: TRBJ1-6; size: NA; DNA: TGCGCCAGCAGCTTGGGCAGGGTGGATTCACCCCTCCACTTT; CDR3: CASSLGRVDSPLHF
V: TRBV9; D: TRBD2; J: TRBJ2-3; size: NA; DNA: TGTGCCAGCAGCCCTCGGGGTAGCGGGCTTACTAGCACAGATACGCAGTATTTT; CDR3: CASSPRGSGLTSTDTQYF